Below are 21 T cell receptor beta chains sequenced from a single sample in a study of Tregs in tolerant kidney transplant recipients. TCRdb keeps only in-frame clones here, not all; method: immunoSEQ multiplex PCR. This sample's table reports 14,000 or so clones. Mixed chimerism was transient after nonmyeloablative marrow transplants from related graft donors. The sample in question was CD8+ T cells from blood (PBMCs), obtained 6 months after the transplant. These receptors were taken from a human patient who received a combined kidney and bone marrow transplant. A share of the T cells may be of graft donor origin.

With respect to this clone: The sequenced fragment ends 3 residues before the CDR3 boundary, so the rest is inferred from the germline J gene. The V call is TRBV7-9, the J call TRBJ1-5; TRBD1 is a possible D gene (6 bases). CDR3 length: 15 residues. V was clipped by 1 base and J by 0 bases, with 7 bases between them. Germline CDR1 reads SEHNR; CDR2 reads FQNEAQ (reference sequence). CDR3 DNA, as far as it was read: TGTGCCAGCAGCTTAGGGGACATTAGCAATCAGCCC. Protein product: CASSLGDISNQP. The full-length CDR3 reads as CASSLGDISNQPQHF. The full variable domain, completed using reference TRBV7-9 and TRBJ1-5, is DTGVSQNPRHKITKRGQNVTFRCDPISEHNRLYWYRQTLGQGPEFLTYFQNEAQLEKSRLLSDRFSAERPKGSFSTLEIQRTEQGDSAMYLCASSLGDISNQPQHFGDGTRLSIL.

Turning to this clone: Sequencing ends 3 residues short of the CDR3 end; the germline J gene provides the rest. V gene TRBV6-4 combines with J gene TRBJ2-2; 7 bases match TRBD1. The CDR3 consists of 15 residues. Germline V lookup: CDR1 MRHNA, CDR2 SNTAGT. The sequenced part of the CDR3 DNA is TGTGCCAGCAGCCTCCCCGACAGGGTGAATGAAAAG. As protein: CASSLPDRVNEK. The full-length CDR3 reads as CASSLPDRVNEKLFF.

Points on this clone: A read error may produce the germline difference seen at one junction end. The read comes to an end 3 residues before the CDR3 does, leaving the germline J gene to fill in the end. The rearrangement joins TRBV2 to TRBJ1-6; unclear D gene. This CDR3 has 14 amino acids. CDR1 is SNHLY, CDR2 FYNNEI, per germline. Partial CDR3 DNA: TGTGCCAGCAGGCTTAGGGCCTATGATTCACCC. Translation gives CASRLRAYDSP. The whole CDR3 protein reads CASRLRAYDSPLHF. Variable domain in full (rest from reference TRBV2 and TRBJ1-6): EPEVTQTPSHQVTQMGQEVILRCVPISNHLYFYWYRQILGQKVEFLVSFYNNEISEKSEIFDDQFSVERPDGSNFTLKIRSTKLEDSAMYFCASRLRAYDSPLHFGNGTRLTVT.

Points on this clone: The read finishes 3 residues shy of the CDR3 end, and the germline J gene is used to complete it. The genes are TRBV7-9 and TRBJ2-7, with D unclear. Trimming took 5 bases from V and 0 from J, leaving 11 bases between them. This CDR3 contains 14 residues. Germline CDR1 is SEHNR and CDR2 is FQNEAQ (reference sequence). Incomplete CDR3 DNA: TGTGCCAGCAGCCCTCTTGCGAGCTCCTACGAG. It specifies CASSPLASSYE. The entire CDR3 protein is CASSPLASSYEQYF.

About this clone itself: The read stops 3 residues short of the end of the CDR3; the missing end is completed from the germline J gene. The genes are TRBV5-1 and TRBJ2-7, with 9 positions matching TRBD2. J was trimmed by 5 bases and V by 4 bases; bases with no gene match: 7. Per the germline V gene, CDR1 is SGHRS and CDR2 is YFSETQ. This CDR3 has 14 amino acids. The CDR3 spells CASSHGTSTHEQYF. The sequenced CDR3 bases are TGCGCCAGCAGCCACGGGACTAGCACCCACGAG.

On this clone itself: The CDR3 is cut off 3 residues early in the read; its end comes from the germline J gene. The rearrangement links TRBV7-2 to TRBJ1-5, with D uncertain. This CDR3 is 15 amino acids long. V lost 1 base and J lost 0, with 7 bases in between. CDR1 and CDR2 (germline): SGHTA, FQGNSA. The CDR3 spells CASSLGAASNQPQHF. CDR3 DNA, as far as it was read: TGTGCCAGCAGCTTAGGGGCAGCTAGCAATCAGCCC.

In regard to this clone: The CDR3 is cut off 3 residues early in the read; its end comes from the germline J gene. The chain recombines TRBV2 with TRBJ1-1, with 9 bases that match TRBD1. Germline trimming cut 9 bases from V and 5 bases from J; bases unmatched to any gene: 13. CDR3 length: 15 residues. Looked up from germline, CDR1 is SNHLY and CDR2 is FYNNEI. CDR3 sequence: CASNPGQGVRTEAFF. CDR3 bases read: TGTGCCAGTAACCCGGGACAGGGAGTGAGGACTGAA.

Details on this clone: The same CDR3 also results from other DNA sequences found in this sample. The CDR3 loop reads CASSLGQGNYEQYF. The CDR3 bases that were read are TGTGCCAGCAGTCTCGGACAGGGAAACTACGAG. The V gene is TRBV28, the J gene TRBJ2-7; 8 bases agree with TRBD1. The CDR3 end is not reached by the read, which stops 3 residues before it; the germline J gene fills it in. This CDR3 region has 14 residues. The germline V gene encodes CDR1 MDHEN and CDR2 SYDVKM. J gave up 3 bases and V 5 bases, and 6 bases lay outside the gene matches.

Worth noting for this clone: The read falls 3 residues short of the CDR3 end, and the missing part is taken from the germline J gene. The chain carries TRBV5-1 and TRBJ2-1, with TRBD2 identical over 10 bases. The V segment lost 4 bases and the J segment 0 bases; nucleotides outside the gene matches: 7. This CDR3 region has 17 residues. The germline CDR1 and CDR2 sequences are SGHRS and YFSETQ. CDR3: CASSPGLAVYSYNEQFF. The part of the CDR3 DNA that was read is TGCGCCAGCAGCCCCGGACTAGCGGTTTACTCCTACAATGAG.

A note on this clone: The CDR3 extends 3 residues past the end of the read, so its final part is completed from the germline J gene. The V and J genes are TRBV7-9 and TRBJ2-2, with D perhaps matching TRBD2 (6 bases). Germline V gene lookup returns CDR1 SEHNR and CDR2 FQNEAQ (reference sequence). The CDR3 is made up of 15 amino acids. V was trimmed by 6 bases and J by 6 bases, leaving 17 bases between them. CDR3 bases read: TGTGCCAGCAGATCCGGGACTCCTCTGGCCGGGGAG. This gives the protein CASRSGTPLAGE. The CDR3 as a whole reads CASRSGTPLAGELFF.

As for this clone: The read ends 3 residues early relative to the CDR3; the germline J gene fills the gap. The chain employs TRBV2 and TRBJ2-1; 8 nucleotides line up with TRBD2. V trimming: 7 bases; J trimming: 1 base; junction bases outside the gene matches: 12. The CDR3 totals 17 residues. Germline CDR1 and CDR2: SNHLY and FYNNEI. CDR3: CASNGVYSGESYNEQFF. The CDR3 bases that were read are TGTGCCAGCAACGGAGTTTATAGCGGGGAATCCTACAATGAG.

About this clone: The read ends 3 residues before the CDR3 terminus; that terminus is restored from the germline J gene. The V call is TRBV7-7, the J call TRBJ2-2; D is unclear. CDR1 and CDR2 from the germline V gene are SSHAT and FNYEAQ (reference sequence). The CDR3 is 13 residues long. Partial CDR3 DNA: TGTGCCAGCAGCTTAGCAACGGGTGAAAAG. Protein product: CASSLATGEK. The full CDR3 protein is CASSLATGEKLFF.

Points on this clone: Read coverage stops 3 residues before the CDR3 terminus; the germline J gene supplies the remainder. The rearrangement links TRBV7-9 to TRBJ2-1; 10 bases match TRBD1. CDR3 length: 14 residues. Per the germline V gene, CDR1 is SEHNR and CDR2 is FQNEAQ (reference sequence). The J segment lost 7 bases and the V segment lost 5 bases, leaving 5 bases of the junction unmatched. Partial CDR3 DNA: TGTGCCAGCAGCCCCTGGACAGGGGGGAATGAG. This codes for CASSPWTGGNE. In full, the CDR3 is CASSPWTGGNEQFF.

Concerning this clone: The CDR3 is cut off 3 residues early in the read; its end comes from the germline J gene. The gene calls are TRBV6-7 and TRBJ1-6; 7 positions agree with TRBD1. TRBV6-7 is assigned to the ORF class and has an uncertain function. The CDR3 runs 14 residues. The junction had 7 bases not matched to a gene; V was cut back by 5 bases and J by 9 bases. This CDR3 is CASSVTGPISPLHF. The CDR3 bases that were read are TGTGCCAGCAGTGTGACAGGGCCGATTTCACCC.

To note about this clone: The read ends 3 residues early relative to the CDR3; the germline J gene fills the gap. The chain has TRBV10-2 and TRBJ1-5; D gene ambiguous. The V end lost 2 bases, the J end lost 0 bases, and 8 bases lay between the germline ends. The CDR3 is made up of 15 amino acids. Germline CDR1 is WSHSY and CDR2 is SAAADI. The covered CDR3 bases are TGCGCCAGCAGTGAGGGGCCCCATAGCAATCAGCCC. Its protein product is CASSEGPHSNQP. In full, the CDR3 reads CASSEGPHSNQPQHF.

As concerns this clone: With the read ending 3 residues before the CDR3 end, the germline J gene is used to fill in that end. V usage is TRBV19 and J usage is TRBJ2-7, with 7 bases that match TRBD2. The V gene's germline CDR1 is LNHDA and CDR2 SQIVND (reference sequence). The junction had 2 bases not matched to a gene; V was cut back by 1 base and J by 2 bases. This CDR3 contains 14 residues. CDR3 DNA (partial): TGTGCCAGTAGTATAGGCGGGAGTACCTACGAG. Its translation is CASSIGGSTYE. The entire CDR3 protein reads CASSIGGSTYEQYF.

Notes on this clone: The CDR3 goes on 3 residues after the read ends, and that part is filled in from the germline J gene. The chain uses TRBV6-2 or TRBV6-3 and TRBJ2-2, with D possibly being TRBD2 (6 bases). Deletions cut 8 bases from V and 0 bases from J, with 13 bases between. Germline V CDR1 and CDR2: MNHEY, SVGEGT. This CDR3 has 15 residues. CDR3 bases read: TGTGCCAGCGGGCTAGCGTCCTCGAACACCGGGGAG. Residues: CASGLASSNTGE. The full-length CDR3 reads as CASGLASSNTGELFF.

For this clone: The read gets to within 3 residues of the CDR3 end, and the germline J gene fills in the rest. The gene calls are TRBV18 and TRBJ1-6, with D possibly being TRBD1 (6 bases). V was cut by 8 bases and J by 0 bases, with 17 bases left in between. The germline V gene encodes CDR1 KGHSH and CDR2 LQKENI. The CDR3 loop spans 17 amino acids. The CDR3 DNA, read in part, is TGTGCCAGCCCCACGGAGGGGGGGAGCTCCTATAATTCACCC. Amino acids: CASPTEGGSSYNSP. The full CDR3 protein reads CASPTEGGSSYNSPLHF.

To note about this clone: The read ends 3 residues before the CDR3 terminus; that terminus is restored from the germline J gene. The rearrangement links TRBV11-3 to TRBJ2-2; 9 bases map to TRBD1. Germline-derived CDR1 and CDR2 are SGHNT and YENEEA. Germline trimming cut 6 bases from V and 3 bases from J; bases unmatched to any gene: 5. This CDR3 has 15 residues. The part of the CDR3 DNA that was read is TGTGCCAGCAGTTCCCGGGACAGGGACACCGGGGAG. Its protein product is CASSSRDRDTGE. The entire CDR3 protein is CASSSRDRDTGELFF.

About this clone: The observed sequence ends 3 residues before the CDR3 terminus, with the missing tail filled in from the germline J gene. J is TRBJ2-7 and V is TRBV29-1; weak D call: TRBD1 (6 bases). V was clipped by 2 bases and J by 0 bases, with 11 bases between them. The CDR3 extends over 14 amino acids. Germline values: CDR1 SQVTM, CDR2 ANQGSEA. CDR3 sequence reads: CSVEKLTGSYEQYF. The CDR3 DNA, read in part, is TGCAGCGTTGAAAAATTGACAGGCTCCTACGAG.

To note about this clone: Read sequence stops 3 residues before the CDR3 end, and the germline J gene provides the missing end. V is TRBV10-1 and J is TRBJ2-2; TRBD1 matches at 7 bases. V was clipped by 5 bases and J by 3 bases; unmatched bases: 3. Germline lookup yields CDR1 WNHNN and CDR2 SYGVQD (reference sequence). This CDR3 has 14 amino acids. The CDR3 protein is CASSKGTDTGELFF. The covered CDR3 bases are TGCGCCAGCAGTAAAGGGACAGACACCGGGGAG.